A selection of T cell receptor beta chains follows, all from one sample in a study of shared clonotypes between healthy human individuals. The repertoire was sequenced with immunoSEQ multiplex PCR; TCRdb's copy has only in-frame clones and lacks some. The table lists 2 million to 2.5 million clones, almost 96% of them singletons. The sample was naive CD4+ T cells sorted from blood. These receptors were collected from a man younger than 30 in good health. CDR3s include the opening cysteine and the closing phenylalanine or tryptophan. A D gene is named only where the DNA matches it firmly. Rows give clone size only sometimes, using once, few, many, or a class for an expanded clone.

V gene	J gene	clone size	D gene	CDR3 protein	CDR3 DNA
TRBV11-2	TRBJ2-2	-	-	CASSPASQLNTGELFF	TGTGCCAGCAGCCCAGCTAGCCAGTTGAACACCGGGGAGCTGTTTTTT
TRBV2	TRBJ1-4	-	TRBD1	CATAGGASEKLFF	TGTGCCACCGCAGGGGGCGCGAGTGAAAAACTGTTTTTT
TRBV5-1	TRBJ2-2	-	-	CASTLSGSTGELFF	TGCGCCAGCACCCTCTCCGGCTCCACCGGGGAGCTGTTTTTT
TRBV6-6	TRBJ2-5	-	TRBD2	CASTKGRGGLGETQYF	TGTGCCAGCACCAAGGGGCGGGGGGGCCTTGGTGAGACCCAGTACTTC
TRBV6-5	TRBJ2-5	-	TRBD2	CASRNRLAGAETQYF	TGTGCCAGCAGAAATAGACTAGCGGGAGCGGAGACCCAGTACTTC
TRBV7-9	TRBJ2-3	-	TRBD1	CASSLRTGAFDTQYF	TGTGCCAGCAGCTTACGGACAGGGGCTTTTGATACGCAGTATTTT
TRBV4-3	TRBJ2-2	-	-	CASSQTFQRWAGELFF	TGCGCCAGCAGCCAAACCTTTCAGCGGTGGGCCGGGGAGCTGTTTTTT
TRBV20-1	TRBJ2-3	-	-	CSARDTDTQYF	TGCAGTGCTAGGGATACAGATACGCAGTATTTT
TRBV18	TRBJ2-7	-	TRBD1	CASSTGGGSYEQYF	TGTGCCAGCTCTACAGGGGGTGGGTCCTACGAGCAGTACTTC
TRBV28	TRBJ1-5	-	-	CATVLSNQPQHF	TGTGCCACCGTCCTTAGCAATCAGCCCCAGCATTTT
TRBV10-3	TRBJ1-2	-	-	CAIRRENYGYTF	TGTGCCATCAGAAGGGAAAACTATGGCTACACCTTC
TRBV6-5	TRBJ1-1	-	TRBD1	CASRTDRGNTEAFF	TGTGCCAGCAGAACGGACAGGGGGAACACTGAAGCTTTCTTT
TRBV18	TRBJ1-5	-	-	CASSPPGSGNQPQHF	TGTGCCAGCTCACCCCCAGGGAGCGGCAATCAGCCCCAGCATTTT
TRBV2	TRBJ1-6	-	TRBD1	CASSVTGANSPLHF	TGTGCCAGCAGTGTGACAGGGGCCAATTCACCCCTCCACTTT
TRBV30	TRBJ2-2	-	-	CAWRPQPTGELFF	TGTGCCTGGAGGCCCCAGCCGACCGGGGAGCTGTTTTTT
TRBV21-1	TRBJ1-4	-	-	CARTPGRGDEKLFF	TGTGCCAGGACACCGGGCAGGGGTGATGAAAAACTGTTTTTT
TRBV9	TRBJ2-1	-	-	CASSAGGTDYNEQFF	TGTGCCAGCAGCGCAGGGGGGACAGACTACAATGAGCAGTTCTTC
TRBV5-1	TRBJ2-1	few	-	CASSLGDVDEQFF	TGCGCCAGCAGCTTGGGGGATGTGGATGAGCAGTTCTTC
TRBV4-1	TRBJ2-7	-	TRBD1	CASSQVRQGAYEQYF	TGCGCCAGCAGCCAAGTCCGACAGGGGGCCTACGAGCAGTACTTC
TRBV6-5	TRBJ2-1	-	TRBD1	CASSRGTGPYNEQFF	TGTGCCAGCAGCCGCGGGACAGGACCCTACAATGAGCAGTTCTTC
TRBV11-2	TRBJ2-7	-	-	CASSLGSIPSYEQYF	TGTGCCAGCAGCTTGGGTTCGATACCCTCCTACGAGCAGTACTTC
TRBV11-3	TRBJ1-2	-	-	CASTRRAGATNYGYTF	TGTGCCAGCACCCGAAGGGCAGGGGCTACTAACTATGGCTACACCTTC
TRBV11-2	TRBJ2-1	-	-	CASSLGGGNEQFF	TGTGCCAGCAGCTTAGGTGGCGGCAATGAGCAGTTCTTC
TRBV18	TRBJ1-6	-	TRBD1	CASSRTGDSPLHF	TGTGCCAGCTCACGGACAGGAGATTCACCCCTCCACTTT
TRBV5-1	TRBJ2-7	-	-	CASSLSASSSSSYEQYF	TGCGCCAGCAGCTTGTCGGCGAGTTCTTCTAGCTCCTACGAGCAGTACTTC
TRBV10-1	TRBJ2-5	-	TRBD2	CASSSGLRGYQETQYF	TGCGCCAGCAGCTCCGGTTTGCGGGGGTACCAAGAGACCCAGTACTTC
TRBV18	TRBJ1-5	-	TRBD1	CASSRQGNQPQHF	TGTGCCAGCTCCAGACAGGGGAATCAGCCCCAGCATTTT
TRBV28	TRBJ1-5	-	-	CASLSVSNQPQHF	TGTGCCAGCCTTTCGGTTAGCAATCAGCCCCAGCATTTT
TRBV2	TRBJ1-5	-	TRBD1	CASSQGQAHGNQPQHF	TGTGCCAGCAGTCAAGGACAGGCCCATGGCAATCAGCCCCAGCATTTT
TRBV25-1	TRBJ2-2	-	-	CASSEWETGRAGELFF	TGTGCCAGCAGTGAATGGGAGACAGGGAGGGCCGGGGAGCTGTTTTTT
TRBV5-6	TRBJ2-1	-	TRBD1	CASSPVLQTGIYNEQFF	TGTGCCAGCAGCCCCGTCCTTCAGACAGGGATATACAATGAGCAGTTCTTC
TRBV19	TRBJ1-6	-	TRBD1	CASSFGTGVNSPLHF	TGTGCCAGTAGTTTCGGGACAGGGGTTAATTCACCCCTCCACTTT
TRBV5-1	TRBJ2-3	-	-	CASSDRVSTDTQYF	TGCGCCAGCAGCGACCGAGTTAGCACAGATACGCAGTATTTT
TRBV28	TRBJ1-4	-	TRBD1	CASSLRQGTNEKLFF	TGTGCCAGCAGTTTGAGACAGGGGACTAATGAAAAACTGTTTTTT
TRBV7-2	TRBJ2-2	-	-	CASSGPNTGELFF	TGTGCCAGCAGCGGCCCGAACACCGGGGAGCTGTTTTTT
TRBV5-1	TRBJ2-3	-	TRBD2	CASRDPKLAGASTDTQYF	TGCGCCAGCAGGGACCCGAAACTAGCGGGCGCTAGCACAGATACGCAGTATTTT
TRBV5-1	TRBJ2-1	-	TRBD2	CASSLVASGGASGEQFF	TGCGCCAGCAGCTTGGTAGCTAGCGGGGGGGCCTCAGGAGAGCAGTTCTTC
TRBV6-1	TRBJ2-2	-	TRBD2	CASSGRGLAAGELFF	TGTGCCAGCAGTGGGCGGGGACTAGCGGCTGGGGAGCTGTTTTTT
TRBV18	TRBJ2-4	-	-	CASSLTTQAKNIQYF	TGTGCCAGCTCACTGACGACACAAGCCAAAAACATTCAGTACTTC
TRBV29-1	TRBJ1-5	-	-	CSVGDFGQPQHF	TGCAGCGTTGGGGATTTCGGTCAGCCCCAGCATTTT
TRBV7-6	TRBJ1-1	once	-	CASSLGQAAEAFF	TGTGCCAGCAGCTTAGGACAGGCGGCTGAAGCTTTCTTT
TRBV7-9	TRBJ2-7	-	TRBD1	CASSPESDRGISSYEQYF	TGTGCCAGCAGCCCAGAGTCGGACAGGGGAATTAGCTCCTACGAGCAGTACTTC
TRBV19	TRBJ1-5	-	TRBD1	CASSERQGRQPQHF	TGTGCCAGTAGCGAAAGACAGGGTCGGCAGCCCCAGCATTTT
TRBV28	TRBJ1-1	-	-	CASTWGSGGGSEAFF	TGTGCCAGCACTTGGGGTAGCGGGGGAGGGTCTGAAGCTTTCTTT
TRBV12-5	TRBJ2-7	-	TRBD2	CASGLTHRREDSYEQYF	TGTGCTAGTGGTTTGACTCACCGGCGGGAGGACTCCTACGAGCAGTACTTC
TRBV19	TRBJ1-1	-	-	CATKKGVMNTEAFF	TGTGCCACTAAAAAAGGAGTTATGAACACTGAAGCTTTCTTT
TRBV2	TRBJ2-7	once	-	CASSEFGQAYEQYF	TGTGCCAGCAGTGAATTTGGACAAGCCTACGAGCAGTACTTC
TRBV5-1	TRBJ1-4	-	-	CASSRAGPDALGEKLFF	TGCGCCAGCAGTAGGGCAGGACCCGACGCCTTGGGTGAAAAACTGTTTTTT
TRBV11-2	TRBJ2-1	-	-	CASSFSAQGPRNEQFF	TGTGCCAGCAGCTTTTCCGCCCAGGGTCCTCGGAATGAGCAGTTCTTC
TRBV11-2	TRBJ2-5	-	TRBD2	CASSRKGASGSASETQYF	TGTGCCAGCAGCCGAAAGGGGGCTAGCGGGAGTGCCTCAGAGACCCAGTACTTC
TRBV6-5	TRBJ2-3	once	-	CASSATGTSTDTQYF	TGTGCCAGCAGTGCAACCGGGACAAGCACAGATACGCAGTATTTT